These 9 T cell receptor beta chains originate from one sample sequenced in a study of T cell responses to AZD1222 COVID-19 vaccine. Produced via immunoSEQ multiplex PCR; TCRdb's table is partial and in-frame only. The sample has 100,000 to 150,000 clones; more than 75% are singletons. The starting material was peripheral blood, obtained on day 0 of AZD1222 vaccination. Receptor source: an adult in good health.

This clone appeared a single time. The V call is TRBV29-1, the J call TRBJ2-7, with 7 bases matching TRBD1. Germline CDR1 and CDR2: SQVTM and ANQGSEA. This CDR3 comprises 12 residues. Trimming cost V 4 bases and J 2 bases; bases outside gene matches: 2. CDR3 amino acids: CSVGDSAYEQYF. In nucleotides, the CDR3 is TGCAGCGTTGGGGACAGCGCCTACGAGCAGTACTTC.

This clone was counted only a few times. V gene TRBV9 combines with J gene TRBJ1-1, with D uncertain. CDR3 length equals 14 residues. The germline V gene encodes CDR1 SGDLS and CDR2 YYNGEE. V shed 0 bases and J shed 1 base, with 7 bases lying between them. The CDR3 loop is CASSVVPSNTEAFF. The DNA of the CDR3 is TGTGCCAGCAGCGTAGTTCCGTCGAACACTGAAGCTTTCTTT.

CDR3 sequence: CASSYILGSLQAFF. The CDR3 nucleotides read TGTGCCAGCAGTTACATTTTAGGGTCCCTCCAAGCTTTCTTT. V gene TRBV6-5 combines with J gene TRBJ1-1; no clear D. The CDR3 is 14 amino acids. The V gene lost 2 bases and the J gene lost 9 bases, with 16 bases spanning the gap. The germline CDR1 and CDR2 sequences are MNHEY and SVGAGI.

The rearrangement joins TRBV27 to TRBJ2-5; a weak D match, TRBD2 (6 bases). The germline V and J ends were trimmed by 1 base and 4 bases, with 10 bases remaining between them. The CDR3 consists of 14 residues. Germline CDR1 and CDR2: MNHEY and SMNVEV (reference sequence). The CDR3 DNA is TGTGCCAGCAGTTTATGGGGCGGGGTAGAGACCCAGTACTTC. Translated, it gives CASSLWGGVETQYF.

The chain combines TRBV27 with TRBJ2-7, with 7 bases fitting TRBD2. The V and J ends lost 7 bases and 5 bases, in that order; junction bases with no gene match: 2. Germline V lookup: CDR1 MNHEY, CDR2 SMNVEV (reference sequence). There are 11 residues in the CDR3. CDR3 protein: CASIGGNEQYF. The DNA for the CDR3 is TGTGCCAGCATCGGGGGGAACGAGCAGTACTTC.

This clone was recorded only once. The chain joins TRBV6-4 to TRBJ1-1; D not resolved. Trimming took 4 bases from V and 4 from J, leaving 10 bases between them. CDR1 is MRHNA, CDR2 SNTAGT, per germline. This CDR3 region has 13 residues. The CDR3 reads CASSVGVATEAFF. The CDR3 nucleotides read TGTGCCAGCAGTGTTGGGGTCGCCACTGAAGCTTTCTTT.

V gene TRBV9 combines with J gene TRBJ1-2, with D possibly TRBD1 on 5 matching bases. The germline gives CDR1 SGDLS, CDR2 YYNGEE. Trimming took off 3 bases at V and 8 bases at J, with 20 bases between the two ends. The CDR3 consists of 15 residues. In nucleotides, the CDR3 is TGTGCCAGCAGCGCCCGGGGCAGAGATCACTGGGGCTACACCTTC. Translating gives CASSARGRDHWGYTF. Looking up the rest from reference TRBV9 and TRBJ1-2 gives the full variable domain: DSGVTQTPKHLITATGQRVTLRCSPRSGDLSVYWYQQSLDQGLQFLIQYYNGEERAKGNILERFSAQQFPDLHSELNLSSLELGDSALYFCASSARGRDHWGYTFGSGTRLTVV.

This rearrangement joins TRBV11-2 to TRBJ1-1; 7 bases align to TRBD1. Germline V CDR1 and CDR2: SGHAT, FQNNGV. The CDR3 has 15 residues. V trimming: 4 bases; J trimming: 0 bases; junction bases outside the gene matches: 5. CDR3 in DNA: TGTGCCAGCAGCTACTCGACAGGGTTGAACACTGAAGCTTTCTTT. It specifies CASSYSTGLNTEAFF.

The rearrangement joins TRBV6-5 to TRBJ2-2, with TRBD2 as a possible D gene (5 bases). V was pared by 1 base and J by 3 bases, with 9 bases between. The CDR3 consists of 15 residues. Germline V CDR1 and CDR2: MNHEY, SVGAGI. This chain's CDR3 is CASSYFGVDTGELFF. The CDR3 nucleotides read TGTGCCAGCAGTTACTTCGGGGTAGACACCGGGGAGCTGTTTTTT.